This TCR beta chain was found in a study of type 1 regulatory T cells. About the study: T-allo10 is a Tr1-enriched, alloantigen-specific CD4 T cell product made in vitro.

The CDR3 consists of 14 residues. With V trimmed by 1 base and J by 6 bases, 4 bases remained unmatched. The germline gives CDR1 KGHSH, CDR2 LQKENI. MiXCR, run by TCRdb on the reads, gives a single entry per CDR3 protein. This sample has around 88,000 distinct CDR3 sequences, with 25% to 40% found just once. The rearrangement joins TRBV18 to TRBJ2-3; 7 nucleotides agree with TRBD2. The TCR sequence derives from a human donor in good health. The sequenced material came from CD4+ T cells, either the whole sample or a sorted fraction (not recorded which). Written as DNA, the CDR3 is TGTGCCAGCTCACCACGGGGGGGTGTGGATACGCAGTATTTT. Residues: CASSPRGGVDTQYF.